These 5 T cell receptor beta chains were all obtained from the same sample, sequenced in a study of Ad26.COV2.S vaccination and SARS-CoV-2 variants. This sample's treatment: 19 received Ad26.COV2.S at low or high dose, single or two shots; about five received placebo; per-sample allocation not given. The investigators took samples on day 63 after the first vaccine or placebo injection. Generated by immunoSEQ multiplex PCR, the TCRdb table keeps only in-frame clones and is missing some. The repertoire includes 400,000 to 450,000 clones, over 75% of them detected once, and less than 15% sits in the top ten. The sequenced sample was peripheral blood, obtained in a trial of Ad26.COV2.S vaccine versus placebo. The receptor set was obtained from a person between 18 and 65 years old who received the Ad26.COV2.S COVID-19 vaccine or a placebo.

This chain uses TRBV5-1 with TRBJ1-1; D remains unclear. Trimming removed 2 bases at V and 3 bases at J, with 14 bases between. The CDR3 loop spans 15 amino acids. Germline loops: CDR1 SGHRS, CDR2 YFSETQ. The CDR3 sequence: CASSFAWSGDTEAFF. The CDR3 nucleotides read TGCGCCAGCAGCTTTGCCTGGAGTGGGGACACTGAAGCTTTCTTT.

This sequence joins TRBV24-1 and TRBJ2-5, with 8 bases identical to TRBD1. The germline V gene has CDR1 KGHDR and CDR2 SFDVKD. The CDR3 covers 16 residues. Trimming took 0 bases from V and 5 from J; bases not matched to a gene: 7. In nucleotides, the CDR3 is TGTGCCACCAGTGATTTGGTGGACAGGGCAGGGGAGACCCAGTACTTC. Translating it yields CATSDLVDRAGETQYF.

The gene calls are TRBV5-5 and TRBJ2-2; D is uncertain. The CDR3 extends over 14 amino acids. V gave up 2 bases and J gave up 5 bases, with 10 bases separating them. CDR1 is SGHKS, CDR2 YYEKEE, per germline (reference sequence). CDR3 amino acids: CASSFVYGTGELFF. The CDR3 nucleotides read TGTGCCAGCAGCTTCGTATACGGGACCGGGGAGCTGTTTTTT.

The chain carries TRBV6-2 or TRBV6-3 and TRBJ1-1; 8 nucleotides agree with TRBD1. CDR1 and CDR2 (germline): MNHEY, SVGEGT. The CDR3 totals 14 residues. J was trimmed by 6 bases and V by 5 bases; bases with no gene match: 8. CDR3 sequence: CASSRQGRIAEAFF. The CDR3, as DNA: TGTGCCAGCAGTCGACAGGGGCGGATTGCTGAAGCTTTCTTT.

The chain is built from TRBV7-9 and TRBJ2-7; 12 positions match TRBD2. V lost 6 bases to trimming and J lost 5 bases; unmatched junction nucleotides: 5. There are 14 residues in the CDR3. Germline V gives CDR1 SEHNR, CDR2 FQNEAQ (reference sequence). CDR3: CASSSSGRADEQYF. The CDR3 region has the DNA TGTGCCAGCAGTTCTAGCGGGAGGGCGGACGAGCAGTACTTC.